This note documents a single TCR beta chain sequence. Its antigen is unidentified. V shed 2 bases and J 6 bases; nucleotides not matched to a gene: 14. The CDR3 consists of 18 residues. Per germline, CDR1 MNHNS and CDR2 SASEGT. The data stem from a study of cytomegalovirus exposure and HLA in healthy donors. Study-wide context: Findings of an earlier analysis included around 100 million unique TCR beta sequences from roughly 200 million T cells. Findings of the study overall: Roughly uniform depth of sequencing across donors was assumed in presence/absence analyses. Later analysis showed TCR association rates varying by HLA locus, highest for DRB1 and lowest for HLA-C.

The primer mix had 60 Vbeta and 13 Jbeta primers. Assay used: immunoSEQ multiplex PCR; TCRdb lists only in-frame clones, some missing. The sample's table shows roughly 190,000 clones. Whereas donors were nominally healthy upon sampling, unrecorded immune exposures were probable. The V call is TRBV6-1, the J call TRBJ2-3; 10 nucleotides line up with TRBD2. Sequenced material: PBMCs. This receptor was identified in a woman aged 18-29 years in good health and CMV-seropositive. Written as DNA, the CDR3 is TGTGCCAGCAGTGAACTAGCGGGAGAAGGAGGAGCGTCGGATACGCAGTATTTT. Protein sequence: CASSELAGEGGASDTQYF.